This T cell receptor beta chain comes out of a study of T cells after posttransplantation cyclophosphamide. Study-level findings and limits: Skin or GI-infiltrating T cells shared few TRB sequences with blood. Donor-recipient repertoire similarity was low at 1-2 months, rising over year one. Recipient CMV seropositivity and CMV reactivation strongly tracked TRB clonality.

Generated by immunoSEQ multiplex PCR, the TCRdb table keeps only in-frame clones and is missing some. This repertoire holds around 35,000 clones, and none appear only once. This CDR3 spans 12 amino acids. After removal of 3 bases from V and 5 bases from J, the junction contained 0 bases not matched to a gene. Germline V gives CDR1 MNHNS, CDR2 SASEGT. This clone was picked up a small number of times. The antigen is undetermined. What was sequenced was PBMCs. The chain combines TRBV6-1 with TRBJ2-5, with 7 bases aligning to TRBD2. The sequence was collected from a girl aged 5-17 years in good health, CMV-negative, and a related stem cell transplant donor. The CDR3 protein is CASSDSGETQYF. CDR3 coding DNA: TGTGCCAGCAGTGATAGCGGGGAGACCCAGTACTTC.